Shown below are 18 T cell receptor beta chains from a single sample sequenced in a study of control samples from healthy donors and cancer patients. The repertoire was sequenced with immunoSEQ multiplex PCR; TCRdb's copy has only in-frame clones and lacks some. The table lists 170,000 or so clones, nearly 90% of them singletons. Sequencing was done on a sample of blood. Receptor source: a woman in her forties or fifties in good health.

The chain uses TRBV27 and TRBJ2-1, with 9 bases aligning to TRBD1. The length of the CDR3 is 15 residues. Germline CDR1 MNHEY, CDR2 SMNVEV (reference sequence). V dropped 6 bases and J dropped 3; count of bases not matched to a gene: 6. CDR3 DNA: TGTGCCAGCAGCAGGCCGGGACAGGGCTACAATGAGCAGTTCTTC. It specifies CASSRPGQGYNEQFF.

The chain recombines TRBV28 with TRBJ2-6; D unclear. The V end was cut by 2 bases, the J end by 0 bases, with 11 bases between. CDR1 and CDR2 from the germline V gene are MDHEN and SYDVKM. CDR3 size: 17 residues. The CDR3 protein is CASSLGPLSSGANVLTF. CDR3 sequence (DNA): TGTGCCAGCAGTTTAGGGCCTTTGAGCTCTGGGGCCAACGTCCTGACTTTC.

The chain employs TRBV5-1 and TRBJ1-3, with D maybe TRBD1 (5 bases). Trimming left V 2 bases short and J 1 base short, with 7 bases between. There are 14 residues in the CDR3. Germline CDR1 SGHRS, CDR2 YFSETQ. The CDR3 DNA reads TGCGCCAGCAGCTTTCAGGGTTCTGGAAACACCATATATTTT. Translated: CASSFQGSGNTIYF.

This CDR3 reads CASSGGQITPLHF. The CDR3 nucleotides are TGTGCCAGCAGCGGGGGACAGATCACACCCCTCCACTTT. The chain recombines TRBV9 with TRBJ1-6; 7 bases line up with TRBD1. Germline V gives CDR1 SGDLS, CDR2 YYNGEE. The CDR3 has 13 amino acids. Germline trimming cut 3 bases from V and 11 bases from J; bases unmatched to any gene: 5. The full variable domain, completed using reference TRBV9 and TRBJ1-6, is DSGVTQTPKHLITATGQRVTLRCSPRSGDLSVYWYQQSLDQGLQFLIQYYNGEERAKGNILERFSAQQFPDLHSELNLSSLELGDSALYFCASSGGQITPLHFGNGTRLTVT.

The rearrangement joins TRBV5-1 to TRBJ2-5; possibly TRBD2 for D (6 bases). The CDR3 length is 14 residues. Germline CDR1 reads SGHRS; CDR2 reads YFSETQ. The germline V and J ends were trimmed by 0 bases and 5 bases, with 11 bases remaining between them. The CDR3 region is CASSLGRGPETQYF. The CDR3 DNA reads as TGCGCCAGCAGCTTGGGGCGGGGCCCGGAGACCCAGTACTTC.

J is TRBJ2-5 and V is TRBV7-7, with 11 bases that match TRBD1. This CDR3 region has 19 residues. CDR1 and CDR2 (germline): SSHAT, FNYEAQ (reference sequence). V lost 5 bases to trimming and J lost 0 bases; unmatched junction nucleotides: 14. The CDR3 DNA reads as TGTGCCAGCAGCCCGAGGCCAGCAGGGACAGGGGGAGACCAAGAGACCCAGTACTTC. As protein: CASSPRPAGTGGDQETQYF.

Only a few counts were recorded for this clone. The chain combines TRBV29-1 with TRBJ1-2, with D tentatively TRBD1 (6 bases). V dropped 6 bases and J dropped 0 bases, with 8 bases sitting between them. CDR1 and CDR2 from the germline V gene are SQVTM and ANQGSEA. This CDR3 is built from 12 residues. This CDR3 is CSVWTANYGYTF. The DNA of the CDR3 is TGCAGCGTGTGGACAGCTAACTATGGCTACACCTTC.

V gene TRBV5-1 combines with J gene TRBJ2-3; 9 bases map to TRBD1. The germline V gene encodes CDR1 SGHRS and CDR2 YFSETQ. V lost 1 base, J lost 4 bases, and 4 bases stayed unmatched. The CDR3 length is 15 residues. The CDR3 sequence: CASSLQGQGPDTQYF. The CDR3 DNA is TGCGCCAGCAGCTTGCAGGGACAGGGCCCAGATACGCAGTATTTT.

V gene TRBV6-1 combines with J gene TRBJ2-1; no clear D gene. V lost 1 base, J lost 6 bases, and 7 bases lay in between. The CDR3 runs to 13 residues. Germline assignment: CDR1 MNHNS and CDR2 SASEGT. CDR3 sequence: CASSEGLRNEQFF. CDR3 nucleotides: TGTGCCAGCAGTGAAGGACTGCGCAATGAGCAGTTCTTC.

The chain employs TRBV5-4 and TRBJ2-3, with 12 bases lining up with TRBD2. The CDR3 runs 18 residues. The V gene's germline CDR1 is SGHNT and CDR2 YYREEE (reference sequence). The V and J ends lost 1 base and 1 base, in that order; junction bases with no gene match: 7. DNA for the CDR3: TGTGCCAGCAGCTTGAAACTAGCGGGGGGCCACGGCACAGATACGCAGTATTTT. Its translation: CASSLKLAGGHGTDTQYF.

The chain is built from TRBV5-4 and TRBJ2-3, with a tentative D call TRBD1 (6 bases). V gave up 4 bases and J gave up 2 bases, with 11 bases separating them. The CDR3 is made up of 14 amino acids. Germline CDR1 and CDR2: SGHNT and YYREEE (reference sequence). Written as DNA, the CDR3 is TGTGCCAGCAGCCACGGACAGCACACAGATACGCAGTATTTT. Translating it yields CASSHGQHTDTQYF.

In DNA, the CDR3 is TGTGCCAGCTCAACCCAATCCCTCGGACCGACCGGTGGAGGCTACACCTTC. Protein sequence: CASSTQSLGPTGGGYTF. The rearrangement joins TRBV13 to TRBJ1-2; no reliable D call. V was trimmed by 8 bases and J by 8 bases, leaving 30 bases between them. Germline V gene sequence: CDR1 PRHDT, CDR2 FYEKMQ (reference sequence). The CDR3 sequence is 17 residues long.

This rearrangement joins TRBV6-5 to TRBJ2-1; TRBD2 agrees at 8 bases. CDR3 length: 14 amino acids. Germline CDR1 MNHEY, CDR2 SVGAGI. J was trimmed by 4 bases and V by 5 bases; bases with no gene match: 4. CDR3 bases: TGTGCCAGCAGTCCCGGGAGGGTTTACAATGAGCAGTTCTTC. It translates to CASSPGRVYNEQFF.

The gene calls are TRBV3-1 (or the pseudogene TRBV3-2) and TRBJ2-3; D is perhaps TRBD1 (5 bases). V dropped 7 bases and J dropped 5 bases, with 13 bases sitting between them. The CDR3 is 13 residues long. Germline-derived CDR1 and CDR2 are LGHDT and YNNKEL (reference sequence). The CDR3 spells CASTSIQGDTQYF. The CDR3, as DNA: TGTGCCAGCACCTCGATCCAGGGAGATACGCAGTATTTT.

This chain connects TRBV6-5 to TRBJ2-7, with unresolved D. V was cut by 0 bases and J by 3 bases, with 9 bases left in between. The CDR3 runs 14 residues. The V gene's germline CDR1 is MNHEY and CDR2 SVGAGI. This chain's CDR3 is CASSYSSPFYEQYF. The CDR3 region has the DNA TGTGCCAGCAGTTACTCATCCCCTTTCTACGAGCAGTACTTC.

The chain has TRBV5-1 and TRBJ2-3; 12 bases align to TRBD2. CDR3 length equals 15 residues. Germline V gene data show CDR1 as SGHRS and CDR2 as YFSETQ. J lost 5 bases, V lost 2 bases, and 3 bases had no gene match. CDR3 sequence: CASSLLAGGGDTQYF. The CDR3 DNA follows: TGCGCCAGCAGCTTACTAGCGGGGGGCGGAGATACGCAGTATTTT.

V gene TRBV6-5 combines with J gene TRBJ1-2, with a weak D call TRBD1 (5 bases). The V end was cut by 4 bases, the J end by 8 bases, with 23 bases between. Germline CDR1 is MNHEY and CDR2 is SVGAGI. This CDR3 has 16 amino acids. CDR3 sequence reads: CASSSNLLGGVAGYTF. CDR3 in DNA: TGTGCCAGCAGTTCCAACCTCCTGGGGGGAGTAGCGGGCTACACCTTC.

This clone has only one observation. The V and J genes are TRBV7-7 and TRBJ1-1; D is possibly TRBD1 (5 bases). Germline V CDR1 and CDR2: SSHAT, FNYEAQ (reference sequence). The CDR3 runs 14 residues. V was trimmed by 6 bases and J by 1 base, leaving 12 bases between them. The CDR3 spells CASRLQGTNTEAFF. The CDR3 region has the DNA TGTGCCAGCAGACTTCAGGGCACGAACACTGAAGCTTTCTTT.